This TCR beta chain was profiled in a study of sequential checkpoint blockade in melanoma. The sample's treatment: randomized to nivolumab then ipilimumab (arm A) or the reverse (arm B). Sequenced by immunoSEQ multiplex PCR; TCRdb stores in-frame clones only, minus some. The sample contains over 4,500 clones, 30% to 35% of which appear only once. This clone ranks as large. The receptor was derived from a human donor with melanoma. Material: tumor tissue (inferred from file names), obtained from a patient given nivolumab and ipilimumab in sequence.

The CDR3 is CATSREPLGETQYF. The DNA of the CDR3 is TGTGCCACCAGCAGAGAACCCCTGGGGGAGACCCAGTACTTC. The chain links TRBV15 to TRBJ2-5; D gene unclear. Germline lookup yields CDR1 LNHNV and CDR2 YYDKDF (reference sequence). The CDR3 runs to 14 residues. The ends were cut back, 0 bases at V and 5 bases at J, with 10 bases in the middle.